A selection of T cell receptor beta chains follows, all from one sample in a study of response to subunit inactivated influenza vaccine. TCRdb itself ran the RT-PCR reads through MiXCR, one entry per CDR3 protein. The sample lists about 190,000 distinct CDR3 sequences; 13% to 15% were seen once. The input for sequencing was CD8+ T cells sorted from PBMCs, taken more than 4 days after vaccination. These receptor sequences come from a man in his fifties who received an inactivated influenza vaccine. Each CDR3 is given with its conserved first and last residue. The D gene is left open where the match is weak. Clone size is shown for a subset of rows, as once, few, many or a class of expanded clone.

D gene	clone size	V gene	J gene	CDR3 protein	CDR3 DNA
.	.	TRBV24-1	TRBJ1-2	CATSDLGGQYGYTF	TGTGCCACCAGTGATTTGGGCGGTCAATATGGCTACACCTTC
.	.	TRBV30	TRBJ2-3	CAWSELASDTQYF	TGTGCCTGGAGTGAGCTAGCTTCGGATACGCAGTATTTT
.	.	TRBV9	TRBJ2-7	CASGPGQVHEQYF	TGTGCCAGCGGACCGGGACAAGTGCACGAGCAGTACTTC
TRBD2	.	TRBV3-1	TRBJ2-5	CASSQGLAQETQYF	TGTGCCAGCAGCCAGGGACTAGCGCAAGAGACCCAGTACTTC
TRBD1	.	TRBV5-1	TRBJ1-2	CASSSGTDSYGYTF	TGCGCCAGCAGCTCTGGGACAGATTCCTATGGCTACACCTTC
.	few	TRBV20-1	TRBJ1-2	CSARDPGAHGYTF	TGCAGTGCTAGAGATCCGGGTGCCCATGGCTACACCTTC
TRBD2	few	TRBV7-9	TRBJ2-7	CASSPRTSGSSYEQYF	TGTGCCAGCAGCCCCAGGACTAGCGGGAGCTCCTACGAGCAGTACTTC
.	.	TRBV29-1	TRBJ2-5	CSVNGGREETQYF	TGCAGCGTTAACGGTGGTAGAGAAGAGACCCAGTACTTC
TRBD2	few	TRBV12-3/TRBV12-4	TRBJ2-2	CASRLSGREAGELFF	TGTGCCAGCAGACTGAGCGGGAGGGAGGCCGGGGAGCTGTTTTTT
TRBD2	.	TRBV7-8	TRBJ2-7	CASSLGTSGREQYF	TGTGCCAGCAGCTTAGGGACTAGCGGCCGGGAGCAGTACTTC
.	.	TRBV7-6	TRBJ2-5	CASSLGQARETQYF	TGTGCCAGCAGCTTAGGACAGGCCCGTGAGACCCAGTACTTC
.	.	TRBV6-2/TRBV6-3	TRBJ2-7	CASSYSEGYEQYF	TGTGCCAGCAGTTACTCGGAGGGGTACGAGCAGTACTTC
.	few	TRBV6-5	TRBJ2-5	CASSLGVRGETQYF	TGTGCCAGCAGTTTGGGCGTAAGAGGGGAGACCCAGTACTTC
TRBD2	.	TRBV11-2	TRBJ2-3	CASSLTAGELDTQYF	TGTGCCAGCAGCTTAACGGCGGGAGAGCTGGATACGCAGTATTTT
.	.	TRBV30	TRBJ2-3	CAWSESGTPWGPDTQYF	TGTGCCTGGAGTGAATCGGGGACCCCATGGGGGCCAGATACGCAGTATTTT
.	few	TRBV27	TRBJ1-6	CASSLWPRVDNSPLHF	TGTGCCAGCAGTTTATGGCCCAGAGTTGATAATTCACCCCTCCACTTT
.	.	TRBV4-1	TRBJ1-3	CASNQEAPSGNTIYF	TGCGCCAGCAACCAAGAAGCACCCTCTGGAAACACCATATATTTT
TRBD2	few	TRBV7-2	TRBJ2-7	CASSLIGGNSYEQYF	TGTGCCAGCAGCTTAATCGGGGGGAACTCCTACGAGCAGTACTTC
TRBD1	few	TRBV6-2/TRBV6-3	TRBJ2-7	CASSYSITGGEQYF	TGTGCCAGCAGTTACTCGATCACAGGGGGAGAGCAGTACTTC
.	few	TRBV4-2	TRBJ2-3	CASSQDERGTDTQYF	TGTGCCAGCAGCCAAGATGAGCGGGGCACAGATACGCAGTATTTT
.	.	TRBV9	TRBJ1-1	CASSPTGGSPLAFF	TGTGCCAGCAGCCCGACTGGTGGCAGCCCACTGGCTTTCTTT
.	.	TRBV5-3	TRBJ1-5	CASPSSGQPQHF	TGTGCCAGTCCCTCCTCGGGTCAGCCCCAGCATTTT
.	few	TRBV5-6	TRBJ2-5	CASSTGTGETQYF	TGTGCCAGCAGCACCGGGACGGGAGAGACCCAGTACTTC
TRBD2	.	TRBV12-3/TRBV12-4	TRBJ2-7	CASSPGRDEQYF	TGTGCCAGCAGTCCCGGGAGGGACGAGCAGTACTTC
TRBD2	.	TRBV6-2/TRBV6-3	TRBJ2-1	CASRQGLAAYNEQFF	TGTGCCAGCAGACAGGGACTAGCGGCCTACAATGAGCAGTTCTTC
TRBD1	.	TRBV5-1	TRBJ2-3	CASSSTGDTQYF	TGCGCCAGCAGCTCAACAGGGGACACGCAGTATTTT
TRBD2	many	TRBV20-1	TRBJ2-1	CSARGAGDVYNEQFF	TGCAGTGCTAGAGGGGCGGGGGACGTCTACAATGAGCAGTTCTTC
.	.	TRBV11-2	TRBJ2-7	CASSQGRGAYEQYF	TGTGCCAGCAGCCAGGGGAGGGGGGCTTACGAGCAGTACTTC
.	.	TRBV27	TRBJ2-1	CASSPLGGSHYGNEQFF	TGTGCCAGCAGTCCTCTAGGGGGGAGCCATTATGGGAATGAGCAGTTCTTC
.	many	TRBV25-1	TRBJ1-3	CASRDSYIPGNTIYF	TGTGCCAGCAGGGACAGCTACATCCCTGGAAACACCATATATTTT
.	few	TRBV27	TRBJ2-7	CASRVGGGSEQYF	TGTGCCAGCAGAGTCGGGGGAGGAAGCGAGCAGTACTTC
.	many	TRBV24-1	TRBJ2-3	CATSDRTYRSTDTQYF	TGTGCCACCAGTGACAGGACCTACCGTAGCACAGATACGCAGTATTTT
.	many	TRBV7-9	TRBJ2-7	CASSPGGAYEQYF	TGTGCCAGCAGCCCAGGGGGGGCCTACGAGCAGTACTTC
.	.	TRBV28	TRBJ2-1	CASSLGVEQFF	TGTGCCAGCAGTTTAGGGGTGGAGCAGTTCTTC
TRBD2	few	TRBV28	TRBJ2-1	CASSLDSGALNEQFF	TGTGCCAGCAGTTTAGATAGCGGGGCCCTCAATGAGCAGTTCTTC
.	.	TRBV9	TRBJ2-2	CASSAPGMWTGELFF	TGTGCCAGCAGCGCGCCTGGGATGTGGACCGGGGAGCTGTTTTTT
.	.	TRBV4-3	TRBJ2-7	CASSAGLPLGEQYF	TGCGCCAGCAGCGCGGGACTCCCCCTCGGCGAGCAGTACTTC
.	few	TRBV7-8	TRBJ2-1	CASSLTNLWGDTYNEQFF	TGTGCCAGCAGCTTAACTAATCTCTGGGGCGACACTTACAATGAGCAGTTCTTC
.	.	TRBV20-1	TRBJ2-1	CSARIGWEQFF	TGCAGTGCTAGAATTGGGTGGGAGCAGTTCTTC
TRBD1	many	TRBV4-2	TRBJ1-1	CASSQPGTGNTEAFF	TGTGCCAGCAGCCAACCCGGGACAGGAAACACTGAAGCTTTCTTT
.	.	TRBV7-9	TRBJ2-5	CASSLVSVQETQYF	TGTGCCAGCAGCTTAGTATCAGTCCAAGAGACCCAGTACTTC
.	.	TRBV10-3	TRBJ2-2	CAISETWYSTTGELFF	TGTGCCATCAGTGAGACCTGGTACTCTACCACCGGGGAGCTGTTTTTT
.	few	TRBV30	TRBJ2-1	CAWSVLGWSEQFF	TGTGCCTGGAGTGTACTGGGGTGGAGTGAGCAGTTCTTC
.	.	TRBV4-3	TRBJ1-4	CASSQGIATNEKLFF	TGCGCCAGCAGCCAAGGAATTGCAACTAATGAAAAACTGTTTTTT
TRBD2	.	TRBV27	TRBJ2-1	CASSPGLAAPNEQFF	TGTGCCAGCAGTCCAGGACTAGCGGCCCCAAATGAGCAGTTCTTC
.	.	TRBV5-1	TRBJ2-7	CASSLQGSYEQYF	TGCGCCAGCAGCTTACAGGGTTCCTACGAGCAGTACTTC
TRBD2	.	TRBV3-1	TRBJ2-3	CASSQDVGSGGRSVTDTQYF	TGTGCCAGCAGCCAAGACGTCGGAAGCGGGGGCCGCTCCGTCACAGATACGCAGTATTTT
TRBD2	many	TRBV5-1	TRBJ2-7	CASSLGLAGNYEQYF	TGCGCCAGCAGCTTGGGATTAGCGGGAAACTACGAGCAGTACTTC
.	.	TRBV15	TRBJ1-5	CATSLGSNQPQHF	TGTGCCACCAGCTTGGGGAGCAATCAGCCCCAGCATTTT
.	.	TRBV27	TRBJ2-7	CASSSSGVLYEQYF	TGTGCCAGCAGTTCTTCAGGGGTCCTCTACGAGCAGTACTTC
TRBD2	.	TRBV7-9	TRBJ2-1	CASSLTSGRNYNEQFF	TGTGCCAGCAGCCTAACTAGCGGGAGGAACTACAATGAGCAGTTCTTC
.	.	TRBV6-1	TRBJ2-2	CASSPILRTGELFF	TGTGCCAGCAGTCCCATTTTGCGCACCGGGGAGCTGTTTTTT
.	.	TRBV2	TRBJ2-7	CASSEFKSGYEQYF	TGTGCCAGCAGTGAATTCAAATCAGGTTACGAGCAGTACTTC